This T cell receptor beta chain was obtained from a study of blood T cell repertoires in COVID-19. Overall study: The samples span acute and convalescent COVID-19 from the United States, Italy and Spain.

Residents of 20 to 25 US areas, aged roughly 18 to 89 years, made up the participants. Assay: immunoSEQ multiplex PCR; the TCRdb copy retains only in-frame clones and omits some. There are roughly 360,000 clones in the sample; around 87% occur only once, and 1.3% lies in the top ten. This clonotype was obtained from a man aged 30 to 45 who had recovered from COVID-19. Sequenced: PBMCs or T cells enriched from blood (not recorded which).

The CDR3 reads CASTDRAGEKLFF. CDR3 sequence (DNA): TGTGCCAGCACCGACAGGGCAGGAGAAAAACTGTTTTTT. The rearrangement joins TRBV6-6 to TRBJ1-4; 7 nucleotides agree with TRBD1. Germline V CDR1 and CDR2: MNHNY, SVGAGI (reference sequence). The CDR3 is made up of 13 amino acids. V shed 7 bases, J shed 8 bases, and the junction held 7 bases outside the gene matches.